This T cell receptor beta chain originates from a study of shared clonotypes between healthy human individuals (dated by TCRdb to 2020 to 2022). Looking at the study overall: The cohort included a few men and a couple of women between 18 and 49 years of age. The study deeply sequenced blood TCR repertoires of about 5 healthy adults to estimate repertoire size and the extent of clonotype sharing between individuals. Libraries were prepared and TCR repertoires were sequenced by different laboratories using diverse techniques, in order to increase sequencing depth and limit assay-specific biases. For each donor, CD4 naive and CD4 memory were each run on three plates, CD8 naive on two plates, and CD8 memory on one plate. Leukapheresis yielded between about 0.8 and 8.9 billion PBMCs per donor. What the research found in general, with its limitations: Pairwise subsampling led to the expectation that sequencing depth would affect the degree of clonotype sharing among donors. When several donors were compared, the shared fraction of clonotypes was around 5.1% for naive CD4, roughly 3.3% for naive CD8, 2.3% for memory CD4, and under 0.5% for memory CD8. Larger estimated clonotype richness was generally found for naive subsets than for memory subsets. Even with the large sequencing depth, rarefaction of the sorted-subset datasets indicated that sequencing was incomplete. Only blood was sampled, and tissue TCR repertoires likely differ from those in blood. Higher generation probabilities were observed for clonotypes shared by all four sorted-subset donors than for non-shared clonotypes. Because the study included a small number of donors, the genetic and exposure-history diversity represented was limited.

Reading the germline V gene gives CDR1 SGDLS and CDR2 YYNGEE. V is clipped by 0 bases and J by 7 bases, and the sequence between their germline boundaries is 14 bases long. The CDR3, from cysteine to phenylalanine, totals 15 residues. Here the CDR3 DNA is all that survives: 45 bases in frame from base 1. Using the deep immunoSEQ assay, TCR CDR3 regions were amplified from genomic DNA by multiplex PCR. Extracted genomic DNA from each cell subset was distributed evenly across all wells of several immunoSEQ 96-well plates, and each plate was treated as a replicate. For sorted subsets, 200 to 250 ng of genomic DNA, equivalent to 30,000 or so T cell genomes, went into each replicate PCR. Purified libraries were quantified with a Qubit 3.0 fluorometer, sized on a Bioanalyzer 2100, and re-quantified with the KAPA Library Quantification kit. Each immunoSEQ 96-well plate was sequenced on its own single-read 150-cycle Illumina NextSeq 550 flow cell. Regarding the original processing steps: The immunoSEQ output contained only junctional sequences without quality scores, so filtering could not match that applied to full-length reads. Sequences were annotated with PyIR, a Python wrapper for IgBLAST v1.9, using IMGT germline references to assign V/J genes and CDR3. Reads were filtered out if the reads had weak V/J assignments (E-value above 1e-6), no CDR3, stop codons, out-of-frame junctions, or ambiguous translated residues. V3J clonotypes were defined as sequences sharing an identical inferred V gene, J gene, and CDR3 amino acid sequence. The percentage overlap between two repertoires was calculated by dividing the number of shared unique clonotypes by the size of the smaller repertoire. Three approaches were used to assess repertoire richness: RTK rarefaction, the Chao1 estimator, and Recon v2.1 estimates of unobserved clonotypes. For all TCRbeta clonotypes obtained by the gDNA method from a handful of donors, generation probabilities were computed with OLGA. Not all clones reach the TCRdb copy of this immuneACCESS table, which keeps in-frame sequences only. Checked studies attribute under half of the gap to unresolved V genes and leave the rest unexplained. For V, J and clone size, that table is used; D and trimming come from the DNA. Present in this sample are about 2.2 million clones, about 93% of which were seen just once. The top ten clones comprise more than 1.5% of the sample.

CD8 naive samples were CD45RO-negative cells positively selected for CCR7, giving a CD45RA+CCR7+ population that excluded TemRA cells. Donors were healthy HIV-negative adults with no recently reported acute infections or vaccinations. Every donor was a Caucasian adult living in Nashville, Tennessee, USA. After blood collection by leukapheresis, PBMCs were isolated using Ficoll-Histopaque density gradient centrifugation and then cryopreserved in the vapor phase of liquid nitrogen. Analytical flow cytometry was used to check the purity and quantity of each magnetically sorted T cell population. Each sorted fraction had its genomic DNA isolated and then quantified by UV absorbance on a Nanodrop 2000c. As regards this clone: This receptor's antigen is unknown. The record has no base qualities; no much larger clone is one base away.

The chain couples TRBV9 to TRBJ2-4; tentative D gene TRBD2, with 6 bases matching. Sequenced: naive CD8+ T cells from PBMCs. The sample's cell subset or site label, in plain terms: CD45RA+CCR7+. The TCR sequence derives from a man aged 18 to 29 in good health. Some clones in this sample may be carry-over from other donors' samples. The DNA sequence reads TGTGCCAGCAGCGTAGGGGGCGGGATGGGGAACATTCAGTACTTC. Its protein reads: CASSVGGGMGNIQYF.